The next 31 T cell receptor beta chains were all read from a single sample in a study of cytomegalovirus exposure and HLA in healthy donors. Use of 60 Vbeta and 13 Jbeta primers characterized the PCR. Method: immunoSEQ multiplex PCR; TCRdb's copy keeps in-frame clones and lacks some. The sample holds approximately 96,000 clones, 74% seen once. The sample consisted of PBMCs. Receptors originate from a male donor in good health and CMV-seronegative.

The V call is TRBV27, the J call TRBJ2-7, with TRBD1 as a possible D gene (5 bases). Trimming stripped 6 bases from V and 5 bases from J, with 17 bases between. The germline V gene has CDR1 MNHEY and CDR2 SMNVEV (reference sequence). The CDR3 length is 14 residues. In nucleotides, the CDR3 is TGTGCCAGCAGCCCCAGGGTAAATGGGGACGAGCAGTACTTC. Translating it yields CASSPRVNGDEQYF.

This clone has more than one count but fewer than ten. This rearrangement joins TRBV5-1 to TRBJ2-7, with a tentative D call TRBD2 (5 bases). There are 14 residues in the CDR3. Trimming took 3 bases from V and 1 from J, leaving 11 bases between them. Germline lookup yields CDR1 SGHRS and CDR2 YFSETQ. The CDR3: CASSYEGASYEQYF. As DNA, the CDR3 is TGCGCCAGCAGCTACGAGGGAGCATCCTACGAGCAGTACTTC.

The chain employs TRBV9 and TRBJ2-3, with D tentatively TRBD2 (6 bases). The CDR3 covers 14 residues. Trimming removed 0 bases at V and 9 bases at J, with 14 bases between. CDR1 is SGDLS, CDR2 YYNGEE, per germline. The CDR3 sequence is CASSVAQGRGTQYF. The CDR3 DNA is TGTGCCAGCAGCGTAGCTCAGGGCCGGGGGACGCAGTATTTT. The complete variable domain, with remaining parts taken from reference TRBV9 and TRBJ2-3, reads DSGVTQTPKHLITATGQRVTLRCSPRSGDLSVYWYQQSLDQGLQFLIQYYNGEERAKGNILERFSAQQFPDLHSELNLSSLELGDSALYFCASSVAQGRGTQYFGPGTRLTVL.

A single count supports this clone. V is TRBV29-1 and J is TRBJ2-1; 9 bases are shared with TRBD1. Germline loops: CDR1 SQVTM, CDR2 ANQGSEA. Trimming at V came to 7 bases and at J to 6 bases, leaving 10 bases not matched to a gene. The length of the CDR3 is 14 residues. The CDR3 coding sequence is TGCAGCGCGGGTAGGGGACAGGGTATCAATGAGCAGTTCTTC. Translating it yields CSAGRGQGINEQFF.

The chain has TRBV7-9 and TRBJ2-3; 8 nucleotides line up with TRBD2. After removal of 2 bases from V and 2 bases from J, the junction contained 6 bases not matched to a gene. This CDR3 has 16 residues. From germline, CDR1 is SEHNR and CDR2 FQNEAQ (reference sequence). The CDR3 DNA reads TGTGCCAGCAGCTTAATTAGCGGGATCCTCACAGATACGCAGTATTTT. Its protein is CASSLISGILTDTQYF. The full variable domain, completed using reference TRBV7-9 and TRBJ2-3, is DTGVSQNPRHKITKRGQNVTFRCDPISEHNRLYWYRQTLGQGPEFLTYFQNEAQLEKSRLLSDRFSAERPKGSFSTLEIQRTEQGDSAMYLCASSLISGILTDTQYFGPGTRLTVL.

The CDR3 is CASSVGGGTGEQETQYF. For the CDR3, the DNA is TGTGCCAGCAGCGTAGGTGGCGGGACGGGGGAGCAAGAGACCCAGTACTTC. V usage is TRBV9 and J usage is TRBJ2-5, with D possibly being TRBD2 (6 bases). V lost 0 bases to trimming and J lost 2 bases, with 17 bases between them. Germline V gene lookup returns CDR1 SGDLS and CDR2 YYNGEE. This CDR3 is 17 amino acids long.

This chain links TRBV5-4 with TRBJ2-7; 10 bases map to TRBD2. The CDR3 is 15 amino acids. The V and J ends lost 4 bases and 4 bases, in that order; junction bases with no gene match: 8. Looked up from germline, CDR1 is SGHNT and CDR2 is YYREEE (reference sequence). CDR3 DNA sequence: TGTGCCAGCAGCCCGACCGGGACTAGCGTTTACGAGCAGTACTTC. It encodes CASSPTGTSVYEQYF.

This clone was picked up a small number of times. The V call is TRBV7-8, the J call TRBJ2-1, with 9 bases lining up with TRBD2. CDR1 and CDR2 from the germline V gene are SGHVS and FQNEAQ. The CDR3 has 17 amino acids. V dropped 1 base and J dropped 2; count of bases not matched to a gene: 6. The CDR3 sequence is CASSLVGLAGPYNEQFF. CDR3 DNA sequence: TGTGCCAGCAGCTTAGTTGGGCTAGCGGGGCCCTACAATGAGCAGTTCTTC.

This rearrangement joins TRBV6-4 to TRBJ2-3; 8 bases are a match to TRBD1. The germline V gene encodes CDR1 MRHNA and CDR2 SNTAGT. There are 15 residues in the CDR3. V trimming: 4 bases; J trimming: 0 bases; junction bases outside the gene matches: 3. CDR3 sequence: CASSVGTGSTDTQYF. The CDR3 nucleotides read TGTGCCAGCAGTGTCGGGACAGGAAGCACAGATACGCAGTATTTT.

The chain is built from TRBV7-2 and TRBJ2-7; D is uncertain. Between the trimmed V and J ends, which lost 0 bases and 4 bases, there was a span of 4 bases. CDR1 and CDR2 from the germline V gene are SGHTA and FQGNSA. This CDR3 is built from 12 residues. CDR3: CASSLAPYEQYF. The DNA of the CDR3 is TGTGCCAGCAGCTTAGCTCCATACGAGCAGTACTTC. Looking up the rest from reference TRBV7-2 and TRBJ2-7 gives the full variable domain: GAGVSQSPSNKVTEKGKDVELRCDPISGHTALYWYRQSLGQGLEFLIYFQGNSAPDKSGLPSDRFSAERTGGSVSTLTIQRTQQEDSAVYLCASSLAPYEQYFGPGTRLTVT.

V gene TRBV5-1 combines with J gene TRBJ2-4; D gene uncertain. The V end lost 0 bases, the J end lost 8 bases, and 9 bases lay between the germline ends. CDR1 is SGHRS, CDR2 YFSETQ, per germline. The CDR3 extends over 13 amino acids. The CDR3 sequence is CASSLASLDIQYF. The DNA of the CDR3 is TGCGCCAGCAGCTTGGCTAGTTTGGACATTCAGTACTTC.

The table lists this clone with a count of one. V gene TRBV5-6 combines with J gene TRBJ2-1; 7 positions match TRBD1. Trimming removed 0 bases from V and 4 bases from J; junction bases left unmatched: 4. Germline CDR1 reads SGHDT; CDR2 reads YYEEEE. The CDR3 has 15 amino acids. This chain's CDR3 is CASSLAAQGYNEQFF. CDR3 nucleotide sequence: TGTGCCAGCAGCTTGGCCGCACAGGGGTACAATGAGCAGTTCTTC.

V gene TRBV6-1 combines with J gene TRBJ1-1; D remains unclear. Trimming pared 1 base from V and 9 bases from J, leaving 3 bases between. Germline CDR1 and CDR2: MNHNS and SASEGT. This CDR3 is built from 10 residues. The CDR3 bases are TGTGCCAGCAGTGAAGTTAAAGCTTTCTTT. Translation: CASSEVKAFF.

The chain links TRBV9 to TRBJ1-1, with D possibly TRBD1 on 6 matching bases. Germline V gives CDR1 SGDLS, CDR2 YYNGEE. With 0 bases removed from V and 7 bases from J, the gap between germline ends came to 13 bases. This CDR3 contains 14 residues. The CDR3 here is CASSVGGGGGEAFF. The DNA of the CDR3 is TGTGCCAGCAGCGTAGGTGGGGGCGGTGGTGAAGCTTTCTTT.

This rearrangement joins TRBV15 to TRBJ2-1, with 8 bases aligning to TRBD1. V shed 0 bases, J shed 1 base, and the junction held 17 bases outside the gene matches. CDR1 is LNHNV and CDR2 is YYDKDF in the germline V gene (reference sequence). CDR3 length: 21 amino acids. As DNA, the CDR3 is TGTGCCACCAGCAGAGAGGTAAGGGCAGAGCCTAGACAGGGGTCCTACAATGAGCAGTTCTTC. This translates into CATSREVRAEPRQGSYNEQFF.

The chain carries TRBV5-1 and TRBJ2-7, with a tentative D call TRBD2 (5 bases). The germline gives CDR1 SGHRS, CDR2 YFSETQ. V was clipped by 2 bases and J by 0 bases, with 12 bases between them. The CDR3 runs 15 residues. The CDR3 sequence is CASSFIGLSSYEQYF. The CDR3 DNA sequence: TGCGCCAGCAGCTTCATAGGACTCAGCTCCTACGAGCAGTACTTC.

The chain uses TRBV7-2 and TRBJ2-3; 12 bases map to TRBD2. This CDR3 region has 14 residues. Germline lookup yields CDR1 SGHTA and CDR2 FQGNSA. J lost 11 bases, V lost 5 bases, and 8 bases had no gene match. DNA for the CDR3: TGTGCCAGCAGCCTGGGCCTAGCGGGAGGGCGGCAGTATTTT. Amino acids: CASSLGLAGGRQYF.

This chain connects TRBV7-9 to TRBJ2-2, with D tentatively TRBD2 (5 bases). The CDR3 has 13 residues. The V end was cut by 5 bases, the J end by 6 bases, with 10 bases between. CDR1 is SEHNR, CDR2 FQNEAQ, per germline (reference sequence). CDR3 protein: CASSPPGAGELFF. In nucleotides, the CDR3 is TGTGCCAGCAGCCCCCCCGGGGCCGGGGAGCTGTTTTTT.

The chain employs TRBV29-1 and TRBJ2-1, with D perhaps TRBD2 (7 bases). The CDR3 length is 15 residues. Germline V gene data show CDR1 as SQVTM and CDR2 as ANQGSEA. Deletions cut 4 bases from V and 2 bases from J, with 15 bases between. CDR3 residues: CSVAGGRGPYNEQFF. In DNA form, the CDR3 reads TGCAGCGTTGCGGGGGGCAGGGGACCCTACAATGAGCAGTTCTTC.

This sequence joins TRBV5-6 and TRBJ2-7; 10 bases map to TRBD2. The CDR3 totals 16 residues. V lost 4 bases, J lost 4 bases, and 11 bases stayed unmatched. Looked up from germline, CDR1 is SGHDT and CDR2 is YYEEEE. The CDR3 DNA follows: TGTGCCAGCAGCGAAACCCTAGCGGGAGATTTTTACGAGCAGTACTTC. Encoded protein: CASSETLAGDFYEQYF.

The chain uses TRBV12-5 and TRBJ2-2; 8 nucleotides align to TRBD1. The CDR3 contains 17 residues. V was clipped by 6 bases and J by 4 bases; unmatched bases: 13. Germline V CDR1 and CDR2: LGHNT, FRNRAP. The CDR3 reads CASGQGFDRGITGELFF. In DNA, the CDR3 is TGTGCTAGTGGCCAAGGCTTCGACAGGGGAATCACCGGGGAGCTGTTTTTT.

The chain uses TRBV27 and TRBJ2-2; TRBD2 agrees at 11 bases. After removal of 2 bases from V and 1 base from J, the junction contained 6 bases not matched to a gene. This CDR3 contains 18 residues. Per germline, CDR1 MNHEY and CDR2 SMNVEV (reference sequence). The CDR3 DNA is TGTGCCAGCAGTTTAGGGGGGACTAGCGGACTGAACACCGGGGAGCTGTTTTTT. This codes for CASSLGGTSGLNTGELFF.

The V call is TRBV19, the J call TRBJ2-3; no reliable D call. V was trimmed by 5 bases and J by 7 bases, leaving 7 bases between them. The V gene's germline CDR1 is LNHDA and CDR2 SQIVND (reference sequence). The CDR3 extends over 11 amino acids. CDR3 amino acids: CASSSGNTQYF. The CDR3, as DNA: TGTGCCAGTAGTTCGGGTAATACGCAGTATTTT.

The J gene is TRBJ2-7, the V gene TRBV28; TRBD2 matches at 9 bases. With V trimmed by 7 bases and J by 1 base, 11 bases remained unmatched. This CDR3 is 16 amino acids long. The germline V gene has CDR1 MDHEN and CDR2 SYDVKM. DNA of the CDR3: TGTGCCAGCACCGTGGGGGGGACTAGCTCATCCTACGAGCAGTACTTC. This translates into CASTVGGTSSSYEQYF.

This clone was counted a single time. V is TRBV5-4 and J is TRBJ2-7; tentative D call: TRBD2 (6 bases). Trimming removed 4 bases from V and 3 bases from J, with 14 bases in between. The CDR3 is 14 residues long. Germline loops: CDR1 SGHNT, CDR2 YYREEE (reference sequence). The CDR3 DNA reads as TGTGCCAGCAGCCAAGGAGGGACTCTCTACGAGCAGTACTTC. Protein: CASSQGGTLYEQYF.

J is TRBJ2-5 and V is TRBV6-1; D unclear. V dropped 6 bases and J dropped 5 bases, with 13 bases sitting between them. This CDR3 contains 13 residues. Germline CDR1 MNHNS, CDR2 SASEGT. CDR3 sequence reads: CASRPGLAETQYF. CDR3 coding DNA: TGTGCCAGCAGACCGGGTCTGGCCGAGACCCAGTACTTC.

This clone has only a few counts. The chain combines TRBV5-1 with TRBJ2-7, with 8 bases aligning to TRBD1. The CDR3 totals 16 residues. The V and J ends lost 2 bases and 2 bases, in that order; junction bases with no gene match: 9. Germline lookup yields CDR1 SGHRS and CDR2 YFSETQ. Here the CDR3 DNA reads TGCGCCAGCAGCTTAGACAGGGGACGGCGGGCCTACGAGCAGTACTTC. This translates into CASSLDRGRRAYEQYF. Using reference TRBV5-1 and TRBJ2-7 for the parts outside the CDR3, the full variable domain is KAGVTQTPRYLIKTRGQQVTLSCSPISGHRSVSWYQQTPGQGLQFLFEYFSETQRNKGNFPGRFSGRQFSNSRSEMNVSTLELGDSALYLCASSLDRGRRAYEQYFGPGTRLTVT.

The chain recombines TRBV14 with TRBJ1-2; 9 nucleotides line up with TRBD1. The CDR3 consists of 14 residues. V dropped 7 bases and J dropped 4; count of bases not matched to a gene: 7. In germline, CDR1 is SGHDN, CDR2 FVKESK. In DNA form, the CDR3 reads TGTGCCAGCACCAGGACAGGGGACCCCTATGGCTACACCTTC. This sequence encodes CASTRTGDPYGYTF.

The V call is TRBV10-3, the J call TRBJ1-2, with unresolved D. V was cut by 0 bases and J by 8 bases, with 25 bases left in between. The V gene's germline CDR1 is ENHRY and CDR2 SYGVKD. The CDR3 is 18 residues long. CDR3 region: CAISESVLGYSRRGGYTF. DNA of the CDR3: TGTGCCATCAGTGAGTCAGTTTTGGGGTACAGTCGAAGAGGGGGCTACACCTTC.

V gene TRBV4-3 combines with J gene TRBJ2-3; TRBD2 agrees at 14 bases. The V gene's germline CDR1 is LGHNA and CDR2 YSLEER. The CDR3 totals 21 residues. Trimming at V came to 1 base and at J to 4 bases, leaving 16 bases not matched to a gene. In DNA, the CDR3 is TGCGCCAGCAGCCAAGGCACCCCGACTAGCGGGAGGGTGGGTATTGCAGATACGCAGTATTTT. Translating it yields CASSQGTPTSGRVGIADTQYF.

This clone was recorded a few times. The rearrangement links TRBV5-6 to TRBJ1-1, with TRBD1 as a possible D gene (5 bases). V lost 2 bases and J lost 5, with 13 bases in between. This CDR3 has 14 residues. Germline V gene data show CDR1 as SGHDT and CDR2 as YYEEEE. CDR3 bases: TGTGCCAGCAGCTTTACAGGAGGGATGACTGAAGCTTTCTTT. This translates into CASSFTGGMTEAFF.